This is a list of T cell receptor beta chains from one sample in a study of T cell repertoires in cytomegalovirus infection. In TCRdb, the reads were re-called with MiXCR into one record per CDR3 protein. This sample has fewer than 550,000 distinct CDR3 sequences, with more than 25% found just once. The source material was PBMCs. These receptor sequences come from a human donor in good health (CMV status not recorded). Some clones in this sample may be carry-over from other donors' samples. The CDR3 runs from the conserved cysteine through the conserved F or W. D genes are given only for firm matches. Size is omitted from some rows. Given values are once, few, many or a class for expanded clones.

TRBV6-5,TRBJ2-1,many,TRBD2,CASSYLAGEGEQFF,TGTGCCAGCAGTTACTTAGCGGGAGAGGGTGAGCAGTTCTTC
TRBV18,TRBJ2-2,few,NA,CASSPLPGGRTGELFF,TGTGCCAGCTCACCATTGCCCGGGGGCAGAACCGGGGAGCTGTTTTTT
TRBV4-1,TRBJ2-2,NA,NA,CASSSYGGNTGELFF,TGCGCCAGCAGTTCCTACGGCGGAAACACCGGGGAGCTGTTTTTT
TRBV6-6,TRBJ2-3,NA,TRBD2,CASGGGGDSIDTQYF,TGTGCCAGCGGCGGCGGGGGAGACTCAATAGATACGCAGTATTTT
TRBV27,TRBJ1-2,many,NA,CASTPTALANYGYTF,TGTGCCAGCACCCCGACGGCGCTAGCTAACTATGGCTACACCTTC
TRBV6-2/TRBV6-3,TRBJ2-2,NA,TRBD2,CASSSTSGRAPGELFF,TGTGCCAGCAGTTCGACTAGCGGGAGGGCCCCCGGGGAGCTGTTTTTT
TRBV7-9,TRBJ1-1,NA,NA,CASSPDNTDEAFF,TGTGCCAGCAGCCCGGACAATACCGATGAAGCTTTCTTT
TRBV6-2/TRBV6-3,TRBJ1-1,few,TRBD1,CASSPHRGLSEAFF,TGTGCCAGCAGTCCCCACAGGGGGCTTTCTGAAGCTTTCTTT
TRBV6-2/TRBV6-3,TRBJ2-6,once,NA,CASRTSGANVLTF,TGTGCCAGCAGGACATCAGGGGCCAACGTCCTGACTTTC
TRBV6-2/TRBV6-3,TRBJ2-1,once,TRBD2,CASSFLSGLAHNEQFF,TGTGCCAGCAGTTTCCTGTCGGGACTAGCTCACAATGAGCAGTTCTTC
TRBV10-3,TRBJ1-5,NA,TRBD1,CATGQGDQPQHF,TGTGCCACCGGACAGGGAGATCAGCCCCAGCATTTT
TRBV6-2/TRBV6-3,TRBJ1-1,NA,TRBD1,CASSPTDRDAFF,TGTGCCAGCAGTCCTACGGACAGGGACGCTTTCTTT
TRBV7-8,TRBJ1-1,NA,NA,CASSHTGGRAFF,TGTGCCAGCAGCCATACTGGGGGCAGAGCTTTCTTT
TRBV27,TRBJ2-7,few,NA,CASGSGYHEQYF,TGTGCCTCTGGGTCCGGGTACCACGAGCAGTACTTC